The 30 T cell receptor beta chains below were found in one sample sequenced in a study of blood T cell repertoires in COVID-19. Measured with immunoSEQ multiplex PCR; TCRdb has only the in-frame clones, and not every one. The sample consists of fewer than 250,000 clones, roughly 87% of them appearing once. Sequenced material: PBMCs or T cells enriched from blood (not recorded which). These receptors were obtained from a man younger than 45 who had recovered from COVID-19.

Only a few counts were recorded for this clone. V gene TRBV27 combines with J gene TRBJ2-7; perhaps TRBD2 as D (6 bases). The CDR3 spans 15 residues. Germline CDR1 reads MNHEY; CDR2 reads SMNVEV (reference sequence). V gave up 5 bases and J gave up 3 bases, with 17 bases separating them. The CDR3 is CASSRKHGGYYEQYF. The CDR3 nucleotides read TGTGCCAGCAGTAGAAAACACGGAGGGTACTACGAGCAGTACTTC.

The chain recombines TRBV7-9 with TRBJ1-1; weak D call: TRBD1 (5 bases). The CDR3 sequence is 13 residues long. Trimming left V 7 bases short and J 5 bases short, with 14 bases between. Germline values: CDR1 SEHNR, CDR2 FQNEAQ (reference sequence). The CDR3 bases are TGTGCCAGCATCCCAATACAGGAGACTGAAGCTTTCTTT. Its protein is CASIPIQETEAFF.

The table lists this clone with a few counts. The rearrangement joins TRBV7-9 to TRBJ1-6; D is perhaps TRBD1 (5 bases). This CDR3 has 19 amino acids. Germline V gene data show CDR1 as SEHNR and CDR2 as FQNEAQ (reference sequence). Trimming cost V 0 bases and J 0 bases, with 15 bases left between them. The CDR3 loop is CASSLAPGRQSSYNSPLHF. The DNA for the CDR3 is TGTGCCAGCAGCTTAGCACCAGGGCGTCAAAGCTCCTATAATTCACCCCTCCACTTT.

The V call is TRBV3-1 (or the pseudogene TRBV3-2), the J call TRBJ1-4; maybe TRBD1 (6 bases). The germline V gene has CDR1 LGHDT and CDR2 YNNKEL (reference sequence). V lost 0 bases and J 5 bases, leaving 10 bases between the germline ends. This CDR3 region has 15 residues. The CDR3 is CASSQDWDTNEKLFF. The DNA for the CDR3 is TGTGCCAGCAGCCAAGATTGGGACACCAATGAAAAACTGTTTTTT.

The chain is built from TRBV6-5 and TRBJ1-1; TRBD1 aligns across 11 bases. V shed 5 bases, J shed 5 bases, and the junction held 4 bases outside the gene matches. Germline CDR1 is MNHEY and CDR2 is SVGAGI. The CDR3 runs 14 residues. Here the CDR3 DNA reads TGTGCCAGCAGTAGGACAGGGGGCCAAACTGAAGCTTTCTTT. It translates to CASSRTGGQTEAFF.

The chain carries TRBV7-2 and TRBJ2-7; 10 bases agree with TRBD1. This CDR3 spans 18 amino acids. Germline V gene lookup returns CDR1 SGHTA and CDR2 FQGNSA. Germline trimming cut 2 bases from V and 5 bases from J; bases unmatched to any gene: 15. CDR3 loop: CASSLLGTGTGEADEQYF. CDR3 in DNA: TGTGCCAGCAGCTTACTCGGGACTGGGACAGGGGAAGCGGACGAGCAGTACTTC.

This clone was counted a single time. The CDR3: CATSRGPGVAGGSYEQYF. CDR3 DNA: TGTGCCACCAGCAGGGGCCCGGGGGTAGCGGGGGGTTCCTACGAGCAGTACTTC. V and J are TRBV15 and TRBJ2-7; 10 bases are shared with TRBD2. V shed 3 bases and J 1 base; nucleotides not matched to a gene: 12. Germline CDR1 is LNHNV and CDR2 is YYDKDF (reference sequence). The CDR3 extends over 18 amino acids.

The V and J genes are TRBV6-5 and TRBJ1-2; D may be TRBD1 (6 bases). The CDR3 spans 14 residues. CDR1 and CDR2 from the germline V gene are MNHEY and SVGAGI. The V end lost 2 bases, the J end lost 4 bases, and 11 bases lay between the germline ends. CDR3 amino acids: CASSYGDTTYGYTF. In DNA form, the CDR3 reads TGTGCCAGCAGTTACGGGGACACTACCTATGGCTACACCTTC.

J is TRBJ2-7 and V is TRBV6-5, with D tentatively TRBD1 (6 bases). Per germline, CDR1 MNHEY and CDR2 SVGAGI. The length of the CDR3 is 15 residues. Trimming cost V 6 bases and J 11 bases, with 26 bases left between them. The CDR3 DNA is TGTGCCAGCAGAAAACAGGGTTTTCCTGCATCTTTGGAGTACTTC. Its translation is CASRKQGFPASLEYF.

The J gene is TRBJ2-1, the V gene TRBV7-7; 7 bases fit TRBD1. This CDR3 region has 15 residues. Germline values: CDR1 SSHAT, CDR2 FNYEAQ (reference sequence). V shed 2 bases and J 6 bases; nucleotides not matched to a gene: 7. CDR3 nucleotides: TGTGCCAGCAGCTTATCCACAGGGGTAAGCAATGAGCAGTTCTTC. This codes for CASSLSTGVSNEQFF.

The J gene is TRBJ1-2, the V gene TRBV6-5; D is ambiguous. Per the germline V gene, CDR1 is MNHEY and CDR2 is SVGAGI. The germline V and J ends were trimmed by 0 bases and 5 bases, with 16 bases remaining between them. The length of the CDR3 is 16 residues. The CDR3 reads CASSYSISGVLYGYTF. CDR3 nucleotides: TGTGCCAGCAGTTACTCCATCTCCGGGGTTTTATATGGCTACACCTTC.

In this sample, this clone turned up a few times. This chain connects TRBV4-1 to TRBJ1-5; no firm D call. The CDR3 is 15 residues long. CDR1 is MGHRA, CDR2 YSYEKL, per germline. The ends were cut back, 4 bases at V and 7 bases at J, with 17 bases in the middle. CDR3: CASSPDGSENQPQHF. DNA for the CDR3: TGCGCCAGCAGCCCCGATGGGAGTGAAAACCAGCCCCAGCATTTT.

The V and J genes are TRBV6-5 and TRBJ1-2; the D gene is possibly TRBD1 (5 bases). The germline CDR1 and CDR2 sequences are MNHEY and SVGAGI. Trimming took off 2 bases at V and 8 bases at J, with 12 bases between the two ends. This CDR3 spans 13 amino acids. CDR3 protein: CASSYGGIGGYTF. CDR3 bases: TGTGCCAGCAGTTACGGGGGGATAGGCGGCTACACCTTC.

The chain is built from TRBV7-9 and TRBJ2-2; 8 positions match TRBD1. Germline V gene sequence: CDR1 SEHNR, CDR2 FQNEAQ (reference sequence). The CDR3 extends over 16 amino acids. With 6 bases clipped from V and 6 bases from J, the junction kept 12 bases outside the gene matches. CDR3 in amino acids: CASSRGTGVYAGELFF. The CDR3 coding sequence is TGTGCCAGCAGTCGCGGGACAGGAGTTTACGCCGGGGAGCTGTTTTTT.

The chain is built from TRBV20-1 and TRBJ1-2, with unresolved D. CDR1 and CDR2 from the germline V gene are DFQATT and SNEGSKA (reference sequence). V was clipped by 5 bases and J by 0 bases, with 4 bases between them. The CDR3 consists of 11 residues. The CDR3 loop reads CSAPANYGYTF. Written as DNA, the CDR3 is TGCAGTGCTCCGGCTAACTATGGCTACACCTTC.

The rearrangement uses TRBV10-1 and TRBJ2-1, with 14 bases that match TRBD2. The CDR3 runs 15 residues. CDR1 is WNHNN, CDR2 SYGVQD, per germline (reference sequence). V was clipped by 5 bases and J by 7 bases; unmatched bases: 4. The CDR3: CASSPGTSGSNEQFF. As DNA, the CDR3 is TGCGCCAGCAGTCCTGGGACTAGCGGGAGTAATGAGCAGTTCTTC.

The chain carries TRBV7-6 and TRBJ1-5; a weak D match, TRBD1 (5 bases). The V gene lost 2 bases and the J gene lost 0 bases, with 8 bases spanning the gap. The CDR3 extends over 15 amino acids. Germline V gene lookup returns CDR1 SGHVS and CDR2 FNYEAQ. The CDR3 sequence: CASSLYDSSNQPQHF. As DNA, the CDR3 is TGTGCCAGCAGCTTATATGACAGTAGCAATCAGCCCCAGCATTTT. Complete variable domain (other parts from reference TRBV7-6 and TRBJ1-5): GAGVSQSPRYKVTKRGQDVALRCDPISGHVSLYWYRQALGQGPEFLTYFNYEAQQDKSGLPNDRFSAERPEGSISTLTIQRTEQRDSAMYRCASSLYDSSNQPQHFGDGTRLSIL.

This clone was recorded a few times. The genes are TRBV7-2 and TRBJ2-7; D unresolved. V lost 2 bases, J lost 4 bases, and 21 bases lay in between. The length of the CDR3 is 17 residues. Germline CDR1 SGHTA, CDR2 FQGNSA. CDR3 protein: CASSLSASALLMYEQYF. CDR3 sequence (DNA): TGTGCCAGCAGCTTAAGTGCGAGTGCGTTATTAATGTACGAGCAGTACTTC.

The chain employs TRBV12-3 or TRBV12-4 and TRBJ1-4; 9 bases are shared with TRBD1. The CDR3 has 13 amino acids. The V segment lost 7 bases and the J segment 10 bases; nucleotides outside the gene matches: 7. In DNA, the CDR3 is TGTGCCAGCACGGGGACAGGGAAAGGAAAACTGTTTTTT. This sequence encodes CASTGTGKGKLFF.

This sequence joins TRBV4-1 and TRBJ1-5, with a tentative D call TRBD1 (5 bases). CDR1 and CDR2 (germline): MGHRA, YSYEKL. V was cut by 5 bases and J by 2 bases, with 13 bases left in between. CDR3 length equals 15 residues. The CDR3 loop reads CASSLSGDGNQPQHF. Here the CDR3 DNA reads TGCGCCAGCAGCTTATCGGGGGACGGCAATCAGCCCCAGCATTTT.

The chain uses TRBV10-3 and TRBJ2-6; maybe TRBD1 (5 bases). The CDR3 is 16 residues long. Germline V gene lookup returns CDR1 ENHRY and CDR2 SYGVKD. V was clipped by 3 bases and J by 4 bases, with 13 bases between them. CDR3 nucleotide sequence: TGTGCCATCAGTGAAAGGCAGGGCACCGGGGCCAACGTCCTGACTTTC. Encoded protein: CAISERQGTGANVLTF.

This clone was detected a few times. This chain uses TRBV25-1 with TRBJ2-1; 7 bases align to TRBD2. Germline V gene lookup returns CDR1 MGHDK and CDR2 SYGVNS. The CDR3 runs 17 residues. V lost 2 bases, J lost 2 bases, and 9 bases stayed unmatched. For the CDR3, the DNA is TGTGCCAGCAGTGAAGTGATGCGGGGGACCACCTACAATGAGCAGTTCTTC. It codes for CASSEVMRGTTYNEQFF.

The chain carries TRBV11-2 and TRBJ1-1; D may be TRBD1 (6 bases). V lost 7 bases and J lost 1, with 16 bases in between. CDR3 length: 15 amino acids. Germline lookup yields CDR1 SGHAT and CDR2 FQNNGV. The CDR3 nucleotides read TGTGCCAGCACCACCACGGGACATACGAACACTGAAGCTTTCTTT. This sequence encodes CASTTTGHTNTEAFF.

The V gene is TRBV11-2, the J gene TRBJ2-2; 8 positions agree with TRBD1. Per germline, CDR1 SGHAT and CDR2 FQNNGV. The CDR3 has 16 amino acids. The V and J ends lost 1 base and 6 bases, in that order; junction bases with no gene match: 7. This CDR3 reads CASSLGTGFFPGELFF. DNA for the CDR3: TGTGCCAGCAGCTTAGGGACAGGGTTTTTTCCCGGGGAGCTGTTTTTT.

The gene calls are TRBV2 and TRBJ1-4; TRBD1 matches at 7 bases. Germline CDR1 SNHLY, CDR2 FYNNEI. CDR3 length equals 14 residues. The J segment lost 12 bases and the V segment lost 4 bases, leaving 11 bases of the junction unmatched. CDR3 sequence (DNA): TGTGCCAGCAGTGGACACCCTGCCAGGGGGGAACTGTTTTTT. Its protein is CASSGHPARGELFF.

The chain joins TRBV7-6 to TRBJ1-4; D call uncertain. V was trimmed by 6 bases and J by 5 bases, leaving 10 bases between them. Germline V gives CDR1 SGHVS, CDR2 FNYEAQ. The CDR3 runs to 13 residues. CDR3: CASSTRGNEKLFF. The CDR3 bases are TGTGCCAGCAGTACGCGAGGGAATGAAAAACTGTTTTTT.

The chain's CDR3 is CASSPTGPGGYTF. CDR3 bases: TGTGCCAGCAGTCCGACCGGCCCAGGGGGCTACACCTTC. The J gene is TRBJ1-2, the V gene TRBV6-5; tentative D call: TRBD1 (5 bases). This CDR3 has 13 residues. Germline assignment: CDR1 MNHEY and CDR2 SVGAGI. Trimming removed 5 bases from V and 8 bases from J, with 15 bases in between.

The V gene is TRBV6-2 or TRBV6-3, the J gene TRBJ2-7, with 8 bases aligning to TRBD1. The CDR3 is 14 residues long. V trimming: 6 bases; J trimming: 4 bases; junction bases outside the gene matches: 8. The germline V gene encodes CDR1 MNHEY and CDR2 SVGEGT. CDR3 amino acids: CASSPDRDVYEQYF. In nucleotides, the CDR3 is TGTGCCAGCAGCCCGGACAGGGACGTATACGAGCAGTACTTC.

The V call is TRBV24-1, the J call TRBJ1-5; D is perhaps TRBD1 (6 bases). CDR3 size: 15 residues. Trimming removed 6 bases from V and 4 bases from J, with 15 bases in between. Germline V gene data show CDR1 as KGHDR and CDR2 as SFDVKD. Here the CDR3 reads CATSPQGKRNQPQHF. The CDR3 coding sequence is TGTGCCACCAGTCCCCAGGGGAAAAGAAATCAGCCCCAGCATTTT.

The chain joins TRBV30 to TRBJ2-2; D call uncertain. This CDR3 region has 14 residues. The ends were cut back, 0 bases at V and 4 bases at J, with 9 bases in the middle. CDR1 is GTSNPN, CDR2 SVGIG, per germline (reference sequence). CDR3 amino acids: CAWSVRSPTGELFF. CDR3 DNA sequence: TGTGCCTGGAGTGTACGTAGCCCCACCGGGGAGCTGTTTTTT.